This T cell receptor (beta chain) was recovered during a study of cytomegalovirus exposure and HLA in healthy donors. Study-wide findings and caveats: The study had only CMV serostatus as immune exposure information. Highly shared sequence variants in one cluster were likely a sequencing artifact. The authors listed 150 to 200 TCR beta chains as cytomegalovirus-associated.

PCR amplification relied on 60 Vbeta primers (plus 13 Jbeta primers). Generated by immunoSEQ multiplex PCR, the TCRdb table keeps only in-frame clones and is missing some. The repertoire holds some 140,000 clones, 80% seen once, with under 1.5% in the top ten. Concerning this clone: Its target is unknown.

The clonotype originates from a male donor in good health and CMV-seropositive. The sample consisted of PBMCs.

In DNA, the CDR3 is TGTGCCAGCAGCCAAAGCGGGAGGGCCTTAGATACGCAGTATTTT. Protein sequence: CASSQSGRALDTQYF. The chain couples TRBV5-6 to TRBJ2-3, with TRBD2 identical over 10 bases. The CDR3 extends over 15 amino acids. With 4 bases clipped from V and 5 bases from J, the junction kept 7 bases outside the gene matches. CDR1 and CDR2 from the germline V gene are SGHDT and YYEEEE.